This T cell receptor beta chain was captured by sequencing in a study of beta chain features in type 1 diabetes. Across the whole study: All samples together contributed 90 million to 130 million sorted cells for examination. Study-wide results and caveats: It was not settled here whether HLA type affects TCRB rearrangement. Shorter TCRB CDR3s, moderately but significantly so, marked every one of the four CD4+ subsets in Type 1 diabetes patients. The cDNA sequencing approach could over-represent high-TCR-expressing cells. Patients with type 1 diabetes carried fewer insertions and had more deletions at their VDJ junctions.

cDNA synthesis used the whole RNA isolate, giving expressed TCRB sequences. Profiling relied on immunoSEQ multiplex PCR, and the TCRdb table lists in-frame clones only, not all of them. The table records a few hundred thousand clones, about a sixth of them present only once. This clone has just one count. Its antigen is not known. The TCR originated in a man aged 30 to 45 with type 1 diabetes. Sequencing was performed on naive CD4+ T cells from blood.

CDR3 sequence: CAISERGGAQETQYF. The CDR3, as DNA: TGTGCCATCAGTGAACGGGGCGGCGCCCAAGAGACCCAGTACTTC. This chain joins TRBV10-3 and TRBJ2-5; D might be TRBD1 or TRBD2, each matching 5 bases. This CDR3 region has 15 residues. V was cut by 3 bases and J by 1 base, with 12 bases left in between. The germline V gene encodes CDR1 ENHRY and CDR2 SYGVKD.